One sample yielded the 13 T cell receptor beta chains listed below, sequenced in a study of T cell repertoires in ileal Crohn's disease. This table comes from immunoSEQ multiplex PCR, and its TCRdb copy is limited to in-frame clones, with some not included. Here the sample spans 15,000 or so clones, 87% being singletons. The sample was ileal tissue. These TCRs come from an adult with Crohn's disease.

This chain joins TRBV7-3 and TRBJ2-5; D not certain. The end of the DNA fits TRBJ2-7 better, so the J call may be wrong. The CDR3 is made up of 15 amino acids. The germline V gene encodes CDR1 SGHTA and CDR2 FQGTGA. The CDR3 reads CASSLSGGANYEQYF. DNA for the CDR3: TGTGCCAGCAGCTTAAGTGGCGGAGCGAACTACGAGCAGTACTTC.

The chain carries TRBV11-2 and TRBJ1-3; D unclear. V gave up 1 base and J gave up 2 bases, with 12 bases separating them. Germline V gene sequence: CDR1 SGHAT, CDR2 FQNNGV. This CDR3 is 16 amino acids long. The CDR3, as DNA: TGTGCCAGCAGCTTAGGGGTGGGAGGTCCTGGAAACACCATATATTTT. Translated: CASSLGVGGPGNTIYF.

The rearrangement joins TRBV27 to TRBJ2-1, with TRBD2 identical over 7 bases. This CDR3 contains 14 residues. V lost 2 bases and J lost 4; bases outside the gene matches: 2. CDR1 and CDR2 (germline): MNHEY, SMNVEV (reference sequence). The CDR3 protein is CASSLAGDYNEQFF. In DNA, the CDR3 is TGTGCCAGCAGTTTAGCGGGGGATTACAATGAGCAGTTCTTC.

This chain connects TRBV4-1 to TRBJ2-3; 10 bases agree with TRBD2. The CDR3 sequence is 19 residues long. Per germline, CDR1 MGHRA and CDR2 YSYEKL. With 0 bases clipped from V and 6 bases from J, the junction kept 15 bases outside the gene matches. The CDR3 sequence: CASSQEGLRASGSVDTQYF. The CDR3, as DNA: TGCGCCAGCAGCCAAGAGGGGCTCCGGGCTAGCGGGAGCGTGGATACGCAGTATTTT.

The chain carries TRBV25-1 and TRBJ2-5; tentative D call: TRBD1 (5 bases). The end of the DNA is better explained by TRBJ2-7, so the J call may be wrong. Germline V gene sequence: CDR1 MGHDK, CDR2 SYGVNS. This CDR3 is built from 14 residues. The CDR3 nucleotides are TGTGCCAGCAGTGCCAGGGCCGTCGTCGGCGAGCAGTACTTC. This gives the protein CASSARAVVGEQYF.

This chain links TRBV19 with TRBJ1-1; perhaps TRBD1 as D (5 bases). Looked up from germline, CDR1 is LNHDA and CDR2 is SQIVND (reference sequence). The V end lost 6 bases, the J end lost 5 bases, and 22 bases lay between the germline ends. The length of the CDR3 is 16 residues. This CDR3 is CASSPTPGLPITEAFF. CDR3 bases: TGTGCCAGTAGCCCGACCCCGGGACTACCTATAACTGAAGCTTTCTTT.

The chain joins TRBV11-1 to TRBJ2-5; 8 nucleotides agree with TRBD1. This CDR3 contains 12 residues. Germline V gene data show CDR1 as SGHAT and CDR2 as FQDESV (reference sequence). V lost 4 bases, J lost 5 bases, and 0 bases stayed unmatched. The CDR3 nucleotides read TGTGCCAGCAGCTGGACAGGGGAGACCCAGTACTTC. Residues: CASSWTGETQYF.

This clone showed up just once. V is TRBV29-1 and J is TRBJ2-1; D perhaps matches TRBD2 (5 bases). With 6 bases removed from V and 0 bases from J, the gap between germline ends came to 15 bases. The germline V gene has CDR1 SQVTM and CDR2 ANQGSEA. CDR3 length equals 15 residues. For the CDR3, the DNA is TGCAGCGTAAGGACCGGACTGAGCTCCTACAATGAGCAGTTCTTC. As protein: CSVRTGLSSYNEQFF.

V usage is TRBV5-1 and J usage is TRBJ1-4; D is unresolved. Trimming pared 1 base from V and 4 bases from J, leaving 8 bases between. This CDR3 region has 14 residues. The germline gives CDR1 SGHRS, CDR2 YFSETQ. For the CDR3, the DNA is TGCGCCAGCAGCTTGAGGCAGGATAATGAAAAACTGTTTTTT. Its protein product is CASSLRQDNEKLFF.

The genes are TRBV30 and TRBJ1-1; D possibly corresponds to TRBD1 (6 bases). The CDR3 consists of 12 residues. V was shortened by 4 bases and J by 6 bases, with 12 bases between the two germline ends. Looked up from germline, CDR1 is GTSNPN and CDR2 is SVGIG (reference sequence). Written as DNA, the CDR3 is TGTGCCTGGACTAAGTCAGGGGCTGAAGCTTTCTTT. Translating gives CAWTKSGAEAFF.

The rearrangement uses TRBV27 and TRBJ2-2; 8 bases fit TRBD1. The germline CDR1 and CDR2 sequences are MNHEY and SMNVEV (reference sequence). V lost 1 base to trimming and J lost 6 bases; unmatched junction nucleotides: 7. The CDR3 has 16 amino acids. The CDR3 spells CASSLLATGVSGELFF. In nucleotides, the CDR3 is TGTGCCAGCAGTTTATTAGCGACAGGGGTTTCCGGGGAGCTGTTTTTT.

This chain joins TRBV6-5 and TRBJ2-2; D gene uncertain. The V end lost 4 bases, the J end lost 4 bases, and 7 bases lay between the germline ends. CDR1 and CDR2 (germline): MNHEY, SVGAGI. This CDR3 contains 13 residues. As DNA, the CDR3 is TGTGCCAGCAGTTGGTCGGGCACCGGGGAGCTGTTTTTT. Protein sequence: CASSWSGTGELFF.

In this sample, this clone turned up once. This sequence joins TRBV6-5 and TRBJ1-1; the D gene is possibly TRBD1 (5 bases). The CDR3 has 13 residues. Germline assignment: CDR1 MNHEY and CDR2 SVGAGI. Between the trimmed V and J ends, which lost 2 bases and 6 bases, there was a span of 10 bases. The CDR3 loop is CASSYQGSSEAFF. Written as DNA, the CDR3 is TGTGCCAGCAGTTACCAGGGTTCATCTGAAGCTTTCTTT.